The clone carrying this T cell receptor (beta chain) was seen more than once but under ten times. Its target is unknown. This entry comes from a study of T cell repertoires in cytomegalovirus infection. Whole-study context: Matching HLA type, along with CMV infection, was indicated by public TCR beta signatures. Whole-study findings and limits: HLA-C-restricted, CMV-specific TCR beta clonotypes were dominant ex vivo. People with CMV and the relevant HLA were identified by cumulative public TCR beta family frequency.

Each CDR3 protein gets one entry after TCRdb re-called the reads with MiXCR. The repertoire consists of about 740,000 distinct CDR3 sequences, with 30% to 35% occurring once and the leading ten covering about 18%. Sample: cultured PBMCs, taken from culture after CMV antigen stimulation. The sequence was obtained from a human donor in good health (CMV status not recorded). Some clones in this sample may be carry-over from other donors' samples.

In DNA, the CDR3 is TGTGCCAGCAGTTACAAGCGTGCTGGGGGAACCTCTGGAAACACCATATATTTT. Translated: CASSYKRAGGTSGNTIYF. V and J are TRBV6-6 and TRBJ1-3, with D perhaps TRBD1 (5 bases). The CDR3 extends over 18 amino acids. Germline V CDR1 and CDR2: MNHNY, SVGAGI (reference sequence). V was trimmed by 2 bases and J by 0 bases, leaving 17 bases between them.